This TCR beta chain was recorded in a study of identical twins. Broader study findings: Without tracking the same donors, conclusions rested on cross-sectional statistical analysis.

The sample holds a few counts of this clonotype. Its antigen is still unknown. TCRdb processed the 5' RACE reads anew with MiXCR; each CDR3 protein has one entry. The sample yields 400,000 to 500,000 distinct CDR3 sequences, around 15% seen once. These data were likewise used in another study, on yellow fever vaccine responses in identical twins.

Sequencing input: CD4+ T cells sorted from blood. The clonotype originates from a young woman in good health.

The CDR3 reads CASGTSNYGYTF. In DNA, the CDR3 is TGTGCCAGCGGGACGAGTAACTATGGCTACACCTTC. The rearrangement uses TRBV28 and TRBJ1-2, with D possibly matching TRBD1 (5 bases). Germline CDR1 and CDR2: MDHEN and SYDVKM. V was clipped by 8 bases and J by 1 base, with 8 bases between them. This CDR3 contains 12 residues.